This T cell receptor (beta chain) was sequenced during a study of blood T cell repertoires in COVID-19. Overall study: The United States, Italy and Spain supplied acute and convalescent COVID-19 samples.

V was clipped by 5 bases and J by 2 bases, with 14 bases between them. This CDR3 comprises 15 residues. Per germline, CDR1 MNHEY and CDR2 SMNVEV (reference sequence). Methods used by the authors: The assay estimated nucleated cells by amplifying reference gene primers. TCRdb's copy holds only in-frame clones and misses some; the assay was immunoSEQ multiplex PCR. The V and J calls and the clone size are those of that table, but D and trimming were determined from the DNA. Seen here are approximately 240,000 clones, around 84% observed once, and the top ten hold about 5.1%. The V call is TRBV27, the J call TRBJ2-3; weak D call: TRBD1 (6 bases). The sample taken for sequencing was peripheral blood. The receptor was isolated from a woman in her sixties or seventies who had recovered from COVID-19. This chain's CDR3 is CASSGTGRTTDTQYF. The CDR3 DNA reads TGTGCCAGCAGTGGAACAGGGAGAACCACAGATACGCAGTATTTT.